This record looks at one T cell receptor (beta chain) sequence and its context. Its antigen remains unidentified. This sample stems from a study of T cell repertoires in cytomegalovirus infection. General study points: HLA-C-restricted CMV-specific TCR beta clonotypes prevailed in the ex vivo response.

TCRdb recomputed calls from the reads with MiXCR, one row per CDR3 protein. The sample lists a few hundred thousand distinct CDR3 sequences; over 35% were seen once. This CDR3 has 11 residues. After removal of 6 bases from V and 6 bases from J, the junction contained 5 bases not matched to a gene. Germline CDR1 DFQATT, CDR2 SNEGSKA (reference sequence). The starting material was cultured PBMCs, obtained from culture after CMV antigen stimulation. The chain links TRBV20-1 to TRBJ2-7; TRBD2 matches at 7 bases. This receptor was identified in a human donor in good health (CMV status not recorded). Some clones in this sample may be carry-over from other donors' samples. In nucleotides, the CDR3 is TGCAGTGCAAATGGGGGGGGCGAGCAGTACTTC. Protein sequence: CSANGGGEQYF.